These 8 T cell receptor beta chains came from one sample sequenced in a study of STAT5B mutations in CD4+ large granular lymphocyte leukemia. The protocol was immunoSEQ multiplex PCR, while the TCRdb copy is restricted to in-frame clones and leaves out a portion. Seen here are about 30,000 clones, roughly 84% observed once, and the top ten hold 2.1%. The sequencing sample was made of CD4+ T cells from blood buffy coats. These receptors were taken from a human donor in good health.

This clone was found a few times. The genes are TRBV10-1 and TRBJ1-3; D is uncertain. V was clipped by 2 bases and J by 0 bases, with 11 bases between them. Germline CDR1 reads WNHNN; CDR2 reads SYGVQD (reference sequence). The CDR3 totals 16 residues. The CDR3 sequence is CASSETAIYSGNTIYF. The CDR3 region has the DNA TGCGCCAGCAGTGAGACGGCCATCTACTCTGGAAACACCATATATTTT.

The chain uses TRBV19 and TRBJ2-7; D may be TRBD1 (5 bases). With 9 bases removed from V and 4 bases from J, the gap between germline ends came to 13 bases. The CDR3 sequence is 12 residues long. The germline CDR1 and CDR2 sequences are LNHDA and SQIVND (reference sequence). Written as DNA, the CDR3 is TGTGCCAGCCAAAATCAGGGTTACGAGCAGTACTTC. Residues: CASQNQGYEQYF.

The CDR3 region is CASRRTHNNQPQHF. In nucleotides, the CDR3 is TGTGCCAGCAGAAGGACGCATAACAATCAGCCCCAGCATTTT. This chain joins TRBV7-2 and TRBJ1-5; D remains ambiguous. The CDR3 contains 14 residues. V dropped 6 bases and J dropped 3 bases, with 12 bases sitting between them. The germline CDR1 and CDR2 sequences are SGHTA and FQGNSA. Based on the CDR3 plus reference TRBV7-2 and TRBJ1-5, the full variable domain is GAGVSQSPSNKVTEKGKDVELRCDPISGHTALYWYRQSLGQGLEFLIYFQGNSAPDKSGLPSDRFSAERTGGSVSTLTIQRTQQEDSAVYLCASRRTHNNQPQHFGDGTRLSIL.

The rearrangement joins TRBV19 to TRBJ2-5; D not resolved. The V gene lost 5 bases and the J gene lost 2 bases, with 12 bases spanning the gap. The germline CDR1 and CDR2 sequences are LNHDA and SQIVND (reference sequence). The CDR3 length is 14 residues. The CDR3 DNA is TGTGCCAGTAGTCGATCGGGTTTACAAGAGACCCAGTACTTC. Its protein product is CASSRSGLQETQYF.

The table lists this clone with a few counts. The CDR3 protein is CASSSLNRRGFETQYF. The CDR3 DNA reads as TGTGCCAGCAGTTCCTTGAACCGTCGGGGTTTCGAGACCCAGTACTTC. The V and J genes are TRBV28 and TRBJ2-5; D might be TRBD2 (5 bases). Germline V gene data show CDR1 as MDHEN and CDR2 as SYDVKM. V lost 4 bases to trimming and J lost 5 bases, with 20 bases between them. This CDR3 contains 16 residues.

This chain links TRBV13 with TRBJ1-6; TRBD1 matches at 10 bases. The CDR3 covers 15 residues. V lost 0 bases to trimming and J lost 10 bases; unmatched junction nucleotides: 3. Germline CDR1 and CDR2: PRHDT and FYEKMQ (reference sequence). The CDR3 reads CASSLGGTGDSPLHF. The CDR3 coding sequence is TGTGCCAGCAGCTTAGGTGGGACAGGGGACTCACCCCTCCACTTT.

This clone was detected a few times. The chain recombines TRBV11-3 with TRBJ1-6, with unresolved D. CDR3 length: 13 residues. CDR1 and CDR2 (germline): SGHNT, YENEEA. Trimming pared 1 base from V and 9 bases from J, leaving 7 bases between. The CDR3 region is CASSLVPSSPLHF. Written as DNA, the CDR3 is TGTGCCAGCAGCTTAGTTCCTAGTTCACCCCTCCACTTT.

The rearrangement joins TRBV7-8 to TRBJ1-3; D ambiguous. The germline V gene encodes CDR1 SGHVS and CDR2 FQNEAQ. Trimming left V 2 bases short and J 0 bases short, with 5 bases between. The CDR3 sequence is 14 residues long. The CDR3 DNA reads TGTGCCAGCAGCTTATCCAGCTCTGGAAACACCATATATTTT. Protein product: CASSLSSSGNTIYF. The full variable domain, with the rest looked up from reference TRBV7-8 and TRBJ1-3, is GAGVSQSPRYKVAKRGQDVALRCDPISGHVSLFWYQQALGQGPEFLTYFQNEAQLDKSGLPSDRFFAERPEGSVSTLKIQRTQQEDSAVYLCASSLSSSGNTIYFGEGSWLTVV.